This T cell receptor beta chain is drawn from a study of blood T cells in healthy people across ages (dated by TCRdb to between 2014 and 2016). Study-wide context: In model experiments, roughly one uniquely barcoded TCR beta cDNA molecule per two T cells was captured by template switching. To track age-related changes in TCR beta repertoire diversity, the study relied on deep sequencing normalized with unique cDNA molecular identifiers. Four age groups were formed from the donors: young (average around 15 years), middle-aged (approximately 40), aged (about 62) and long-lived (82). To avoid experimental bias, donors of different ages were distributed randomly across sequencing lanes. For two donors (one aged 18 to 29 and one aged 80 or older), the study analyzed two additional independent replicas of 1 million unique cDNA reads from the same blood draw. On the study overall, not on this receptor specifically: A strong correlation was found between observed TCR beta diversity and the percentage of naive T cells measured by flow cytometry. Observed TCR beta diversity per million T cells fell roughly linearly with age, and a significant reduction was already apparent by age around 40. Compared with the aged group, more naive CD4+ T cells, fewer expanded clones and increased TCR diversity were shown by the long-lived group, suggesting age selection. Conclusive comparison of naive and antigen-experienced compartments was prevented by the profiling of bulk unsorted PBMCs. Because the CMV infection status of the donors was unknown, age-related changes in expanded clonotypes may potentially have been confounded. Estimates of total diversity based on one million sequenced T cells were considered lower bounds and underestimates.

This clonotype was seen a handful of times. Its recognized antigen is unknown. Per-base qualities were not stored, and no clone one base away is much larger. Looking up the germline V gene yields CDR1 SGDLS and CDR2 YYNGEE. Trimming costs V 0 bases and J 5 bases, and their ends lie 11 bases apart. From the cysteine through the phenylalanine, the CDR3 covers 15 amino acids. Only CDR3 DNA remains: 45 bases, in frame from the first base. Libraries were made using 5' RACE. Sequenced on an Illumina HiSeq 2500. A second PCR of about 6 to 12 cycles was performed with a sample-barcoded 5' primer and a J-beta primer mix. A unique molecular identifier was introduced onto each TCR beta cDNA molecule by a template-switch 5' adaptor carrying 12 random nucleotides. Each sample yielded at least 3 million CDR3-containing paired-end reads. First-strand cDNA synthesis was performed from all RNA using the Mint cDNA synthesis kit, with priming by a TRBC-specific oligonucleotide. After uracil-DNA glycosylase treatment, a first 18-cycle PCR used universal primers M1SS and BC2_uni_R on all cDNA. Per the original workflow: Normalization of each sample was performed by random selection of 1 million high-quality reads, each carrying a distinct molecular identifier. Reads with shared molecular identifiers were discarded instead of being binned into consensus sequences. MiTCR, run with a Q25 quality threshold and the strictest error-elimination algorithm, handled CDR3 identification, clonotype clustering and error correction. A nonparametric unseen species model with Euler transformation was used to estimate a lower bound on total TCR beta diversity. TCRdb reprocessing: public reads trimmed at Q25 with fastp, clones called with MiXCR, in-frame beta chains kept. Each entry merges the rows of one CDR3 protein and shows their most common DNA and genes. Here the V and J calls rest on TCRdb's processing, not on the authors' analysis. The sample has 800,000 to 1,000,000 distinct CDR3 sequences on record, roughly 50% of them singletons. 13% of the sample is held by the ten biggest clonotypes.

Systemically healthy Caucasian individuals from Russia, about 38 in total and aged roughly 6 to 100 years, were included as donors. Each donor gave around 9.9 milliliters of peripheral blood, collected into EDTA-treated Vacutainer tubes. PBMCs were isolated by Ficoll-Paque density-gradient centrifugation, with at least 7 million obtained per sample. Total RNA was extracted from PBMCs with Trizol reagent, with at least 6 micrograms obtained per sample. Naive CD45RAhigh/CD27high T cell percentages were measured by flow cytometry on a PBMC aliquot from every donor. The V and J genes are TRBV9 and TRBJ1-4; TRBD1 is a weak D gene call, 5 bases matching. Sequences were obtained from blood. This sequence was found in a man aged 30 to 45 in good health. The nucleotides are TGTGCCAGCAGCGTAGTGGAGGGGCAGAATGAAAAACTGTTTTTT. It is translated as CASSVVEGQNEKLFF.